This T cell receptor (beta chain) was recovered during a study of cytomegalovirus exposure and HLA in healthy donors. The PCR contained 60 Vbeta and 13 Jbeta primers. Assay used: immunoSEQ multiplex PCR; TCRdb lists only in-frame clones, some missing. The profile shows roughly 100,000 clones, about 80% of them singletons. Source material: PBMCs. The source is a female donor in good health and CMV-seropositive.

CDR3 DNA sequence: TGTGCCAGCGATGGGGGGGGAACTGAAGCTTTCTTT. Its translation is CASDGGGTEAFF. This chain uses TRBV28 with TRBJ1-1; D is possibly TRBD1 (5 bases). Germline V CDR1 and CDR2: MDHEN, SYDVKM. The CDR3 is 12 residues long. V was clipped by 8 bases and J by 5 bases, with 12 bases between them.